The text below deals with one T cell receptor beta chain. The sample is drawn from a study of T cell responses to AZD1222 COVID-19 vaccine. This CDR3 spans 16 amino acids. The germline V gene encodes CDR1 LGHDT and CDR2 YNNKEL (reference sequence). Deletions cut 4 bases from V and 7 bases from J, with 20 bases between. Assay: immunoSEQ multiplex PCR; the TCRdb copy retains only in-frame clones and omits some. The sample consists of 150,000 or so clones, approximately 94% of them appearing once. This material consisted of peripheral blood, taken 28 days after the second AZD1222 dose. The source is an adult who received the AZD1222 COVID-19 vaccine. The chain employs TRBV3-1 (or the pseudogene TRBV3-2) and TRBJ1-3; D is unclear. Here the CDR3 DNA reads TGTGCCAGCAGCCCCCAGCGTTCACTGTCATGGAACACCATATATTTT. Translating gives CASSPQRSLSWNTIYF.